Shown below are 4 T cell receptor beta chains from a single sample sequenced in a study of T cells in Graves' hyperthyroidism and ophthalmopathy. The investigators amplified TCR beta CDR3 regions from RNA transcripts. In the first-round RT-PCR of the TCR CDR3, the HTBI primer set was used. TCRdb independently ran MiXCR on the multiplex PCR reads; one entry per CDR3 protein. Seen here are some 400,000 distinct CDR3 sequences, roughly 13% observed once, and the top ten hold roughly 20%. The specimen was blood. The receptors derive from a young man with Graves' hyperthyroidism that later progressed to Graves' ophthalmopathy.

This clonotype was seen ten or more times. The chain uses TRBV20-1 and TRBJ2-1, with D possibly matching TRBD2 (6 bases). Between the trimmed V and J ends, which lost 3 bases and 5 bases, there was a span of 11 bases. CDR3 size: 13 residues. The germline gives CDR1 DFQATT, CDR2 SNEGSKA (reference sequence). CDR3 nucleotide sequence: TGCAGTGCTAGTCGCGCGGGAAACAATGAGCAGTTCTTC. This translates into CSASRAGNNEQFF.

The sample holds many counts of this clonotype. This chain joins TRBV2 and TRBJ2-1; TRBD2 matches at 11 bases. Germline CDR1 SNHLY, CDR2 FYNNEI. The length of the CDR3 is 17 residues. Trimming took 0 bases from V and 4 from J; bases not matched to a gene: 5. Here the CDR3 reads CASSEAASGGWYNEQFF. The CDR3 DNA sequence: TGTGCCAGCAGTGAAGCCGCTAGCGGGGGGTGGTACAATGAGCAGTTCTTC.

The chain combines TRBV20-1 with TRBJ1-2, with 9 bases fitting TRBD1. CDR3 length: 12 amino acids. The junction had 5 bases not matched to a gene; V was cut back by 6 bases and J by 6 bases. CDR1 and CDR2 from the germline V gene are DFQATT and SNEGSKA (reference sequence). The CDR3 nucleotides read TGCAGTGCCACCGGGACAGGGAATGGCTACACCTTC. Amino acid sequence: CSATGTGNGYTF.

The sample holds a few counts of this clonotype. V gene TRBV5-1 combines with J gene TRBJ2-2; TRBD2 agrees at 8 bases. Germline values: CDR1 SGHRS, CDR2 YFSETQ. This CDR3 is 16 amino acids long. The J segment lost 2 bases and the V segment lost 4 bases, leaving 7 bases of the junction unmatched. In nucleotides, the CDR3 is TGCGCCAGCAGCCCCGGGACTAGTGTTAACACCGGGGAGCTGTTTTTT. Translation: CASSPGTSVNTGELFF.